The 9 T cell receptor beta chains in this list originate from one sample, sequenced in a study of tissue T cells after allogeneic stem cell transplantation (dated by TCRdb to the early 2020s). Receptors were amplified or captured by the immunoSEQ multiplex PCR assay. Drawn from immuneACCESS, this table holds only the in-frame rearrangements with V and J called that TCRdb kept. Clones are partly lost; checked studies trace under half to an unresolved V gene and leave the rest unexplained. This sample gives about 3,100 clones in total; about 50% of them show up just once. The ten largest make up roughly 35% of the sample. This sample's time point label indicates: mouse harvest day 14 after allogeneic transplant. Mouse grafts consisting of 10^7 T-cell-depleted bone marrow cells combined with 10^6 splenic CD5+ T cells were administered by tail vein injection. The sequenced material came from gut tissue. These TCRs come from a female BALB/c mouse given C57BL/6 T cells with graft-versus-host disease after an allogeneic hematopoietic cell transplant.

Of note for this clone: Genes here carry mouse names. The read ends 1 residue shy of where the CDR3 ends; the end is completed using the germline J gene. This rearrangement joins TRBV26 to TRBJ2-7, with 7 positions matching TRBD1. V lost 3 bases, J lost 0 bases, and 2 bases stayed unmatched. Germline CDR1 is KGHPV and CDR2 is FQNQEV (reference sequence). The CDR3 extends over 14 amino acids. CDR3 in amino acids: CASSLGTDSYEQYF. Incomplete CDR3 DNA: TGTGCCAGCAGTCTCGGGACAGACTCCTATGAACAGTAC.

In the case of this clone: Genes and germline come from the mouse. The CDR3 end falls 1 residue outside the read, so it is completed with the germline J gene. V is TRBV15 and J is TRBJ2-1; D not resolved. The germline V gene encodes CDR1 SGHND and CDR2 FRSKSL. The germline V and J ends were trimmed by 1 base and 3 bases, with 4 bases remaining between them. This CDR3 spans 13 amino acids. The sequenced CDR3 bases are TGTGCCAGCAGTTTAGACAGCTATGCTGAGCAGTTC. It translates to CASSLDSYAEQF. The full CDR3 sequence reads CASSLDSYAEQFF. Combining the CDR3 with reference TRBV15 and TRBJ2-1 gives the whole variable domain DAGVTQTPRHEVAEKGQTIILKCEPVSGHNDLFWYRQTKIQGLELLSYFRSKSLMEDGGAFKDRFKAEMLNSSFSTLKIQPTEPKDSAVYLCASSLDSYAEQFFGPGTRLTVL.

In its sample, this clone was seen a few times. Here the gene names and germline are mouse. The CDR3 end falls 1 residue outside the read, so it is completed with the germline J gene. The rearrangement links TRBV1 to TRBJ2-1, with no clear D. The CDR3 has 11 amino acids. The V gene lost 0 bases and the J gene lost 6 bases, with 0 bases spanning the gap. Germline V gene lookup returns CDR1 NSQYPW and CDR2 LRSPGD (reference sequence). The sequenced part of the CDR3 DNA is TGCACCTGCAGTGCAGATGCTGAGCAGTTC. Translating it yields CTCSADAEQF. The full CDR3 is CTCSADAEQFF. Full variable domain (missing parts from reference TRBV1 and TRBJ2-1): VTLLEQNPRWRLVPRGQAVNLRCILKNSQYPWMSWYQQDLQKQLQWLFTLRSPGDKEVKSLPGADYLATRVTDTELRLQVANMSQGRTLYCTCSADAEQFFGPGTRLTVL.

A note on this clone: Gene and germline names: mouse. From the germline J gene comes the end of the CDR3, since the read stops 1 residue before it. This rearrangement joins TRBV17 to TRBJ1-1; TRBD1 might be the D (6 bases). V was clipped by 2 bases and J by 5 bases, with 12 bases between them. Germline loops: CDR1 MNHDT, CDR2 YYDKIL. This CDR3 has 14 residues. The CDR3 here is CASSRRGARTEVFF. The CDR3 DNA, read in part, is TGTGCTAGCAGTAGACGGGGGGCAAGGACAGAAGTCTTC.

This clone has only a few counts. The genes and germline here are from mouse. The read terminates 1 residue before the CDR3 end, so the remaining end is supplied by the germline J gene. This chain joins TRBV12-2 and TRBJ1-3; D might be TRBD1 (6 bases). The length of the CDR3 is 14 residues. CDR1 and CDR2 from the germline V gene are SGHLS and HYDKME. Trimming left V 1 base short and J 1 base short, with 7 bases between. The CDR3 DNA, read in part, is TGTGCCAGCTCTCTTACAGGGTCTGGAAATACGCTCTAT. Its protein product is CASSLTGSGNTLY. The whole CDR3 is CASSLTGSGNTLYF.

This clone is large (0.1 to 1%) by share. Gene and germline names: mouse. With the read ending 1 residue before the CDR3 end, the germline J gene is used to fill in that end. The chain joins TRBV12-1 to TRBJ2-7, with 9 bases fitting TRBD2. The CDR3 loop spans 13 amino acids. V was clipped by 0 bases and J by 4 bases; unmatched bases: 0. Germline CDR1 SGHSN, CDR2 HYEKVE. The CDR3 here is CASSLDWGYEQYF. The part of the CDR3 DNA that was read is TGTGCCAGCTCTCTCGACTGGGGGTATGAACAGTAC.

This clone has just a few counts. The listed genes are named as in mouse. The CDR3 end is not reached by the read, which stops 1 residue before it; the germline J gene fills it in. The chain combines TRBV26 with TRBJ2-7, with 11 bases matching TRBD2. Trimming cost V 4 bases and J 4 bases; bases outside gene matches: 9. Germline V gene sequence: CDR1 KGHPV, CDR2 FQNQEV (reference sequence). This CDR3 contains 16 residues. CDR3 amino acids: CASSPPDWGGAYEQYF. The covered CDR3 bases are TGTGCCAGCAGTCCACCCGACTGGGGGGGTGCTTATGAACAGTAC. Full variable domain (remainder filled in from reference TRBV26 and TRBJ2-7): NSKVIQTPRYLVKGQGQKAKMRCIPEKGHPVVFWYQQNKNNEFKFLINFQNQEVLQQIDMTEKRFSAECPSNSPCSLEIQSSEAGDSALYLCASSPPDWGGAYEQYFGPGTRLTVL.

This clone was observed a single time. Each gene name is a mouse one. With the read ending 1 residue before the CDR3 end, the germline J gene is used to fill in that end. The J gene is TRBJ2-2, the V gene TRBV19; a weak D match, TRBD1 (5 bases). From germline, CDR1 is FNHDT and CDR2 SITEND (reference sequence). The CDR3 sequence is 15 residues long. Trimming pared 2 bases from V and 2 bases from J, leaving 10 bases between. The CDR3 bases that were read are TGTGCCAGCAGTATGAGAGGGGAGAACACCGGGCAGCTCTAC. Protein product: CASSMRGENTGQLY. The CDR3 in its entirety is CASSMRGENTGQLYF.

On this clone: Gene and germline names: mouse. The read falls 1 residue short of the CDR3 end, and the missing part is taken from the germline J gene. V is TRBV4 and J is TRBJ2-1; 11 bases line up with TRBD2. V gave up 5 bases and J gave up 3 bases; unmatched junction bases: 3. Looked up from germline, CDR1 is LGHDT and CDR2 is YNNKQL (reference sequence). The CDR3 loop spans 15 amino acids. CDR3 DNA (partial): TGTGCCAGCAGCGCCGACTGGGGGGGCTATGCTGAGCAGTTC. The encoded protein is CASSADWGGYAEQF. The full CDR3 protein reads CASSADWGGYAEQFF.